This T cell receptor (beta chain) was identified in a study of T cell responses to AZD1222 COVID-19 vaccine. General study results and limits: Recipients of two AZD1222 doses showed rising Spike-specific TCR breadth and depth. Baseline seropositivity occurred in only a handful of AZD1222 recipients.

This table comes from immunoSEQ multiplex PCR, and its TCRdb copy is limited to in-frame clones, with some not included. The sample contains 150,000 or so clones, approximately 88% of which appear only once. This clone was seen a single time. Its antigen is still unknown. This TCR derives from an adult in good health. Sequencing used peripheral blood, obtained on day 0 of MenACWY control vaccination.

CDR3 amino acids: CASSLGQGKGYEQYF. CDR3 nucleotides: TGTGCCAGCAGCTTGGGTCAGGGTAAAGGCTACGAGCAGTACTTC. The chain links TRBV5-4 to TRBJ2-7; D might be TRBD1 (5 bases). Between the trimmed V and J ends, which lost 0 bases and 3 bases, there was a span of 13 bases. The length of the CDR3 is 15 residues. From germline, CDR1 is SGHNT and CDR2 YYREEE (reference sequence).